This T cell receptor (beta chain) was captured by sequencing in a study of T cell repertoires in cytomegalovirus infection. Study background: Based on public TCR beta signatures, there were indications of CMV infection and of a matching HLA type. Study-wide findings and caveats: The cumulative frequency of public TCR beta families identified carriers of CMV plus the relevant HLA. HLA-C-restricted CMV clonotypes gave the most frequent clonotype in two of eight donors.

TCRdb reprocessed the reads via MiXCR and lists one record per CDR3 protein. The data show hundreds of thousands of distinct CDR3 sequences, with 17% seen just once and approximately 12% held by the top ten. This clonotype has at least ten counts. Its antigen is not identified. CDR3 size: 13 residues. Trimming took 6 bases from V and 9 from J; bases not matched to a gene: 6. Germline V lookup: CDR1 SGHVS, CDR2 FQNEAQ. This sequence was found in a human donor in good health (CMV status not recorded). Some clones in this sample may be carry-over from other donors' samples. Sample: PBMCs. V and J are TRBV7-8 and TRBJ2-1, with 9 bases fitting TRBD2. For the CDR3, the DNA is TGTGCCAGCAGGGAGCGGGGGGAGGCTGAGCAGTTCTTC. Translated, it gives CASRERGEAEQFF.